Listed here are 7 T cell receptor beta chains from one sample, sequenced in a study of cytomegalovirus exposure and HLA in healthy donors. The PCR was carried out with 60 Vbeta primers and 13 Jbeta primers. The protocol was immunoSEQ multiplex PCR, while the TCRdb copy is restricted to in-frame clones and leaves out a portion. Of fewer than 250,000 clones listed, about four fifths are singletons. The source material was PBMCs. The source is a woman aged 40 to 50 in good health and CMV-seronegative.

The chain recombines TRBV2 with TRBJ2-7; 13 bases map to TRBD2. The CDR3 contains 15 residues. CDR1 is SNHLY and CDR2 is FYNNEI in the germline V gene. Germline trimming cut 6 bases from V and 1 base from J; bases unmatched to any gene: 3. The CDR3 sequence: CASRKGLAGSYEQYF. CDR3 sequence (DNA): TGTGCCAGCAGAAAGGGACTAGCGGGGTCCTACGAGCAGTACTTC.

The CDR3: CASSYGGNYNEKLFF. The CDR3 DNA is TGTGCCAGCAGTTACGGGGGCAACTATAATGAAAAACTGTTTTTT. The chain carries TRBV6-5 and TRBJ1-4; TRBD1 is a possible D gene (6 bases). This CDR3 is 15 amino acids long. Between the trimmed V and J ends, which lost 2 bases and 4 bases, there was a span of 11 bases. Looked up from germline, CDR1 is MNHEY and CDR2 is SVGAGI.

The chain is built from TRBV4-3 and TRBJ2-1, with 8 nucleotides matching TRBD2. The CDR3 length is 15 residues. V shed 1 base, J shed 2 bases, and the junction held 1 base outside the gene matches. Per germline, CDR1 LGHNA and CDR2 YSLEER. CDR3 in amino acids: CASSQASGPYNEQFF. Written as DNA, the CDR3 is TGCGCCAGCAGCCAAGCTAGCGGGCCCTACAATGAGCAGTTCTTC.

The chain joins TRBV10-2 to TRBJ1-3; TRBD1 might be the D (6 bases). The V end lost 7 bases, the J end lost 4 bases, and 17 bases lay between the germline ends. The CDR3 length is 15 residues. Germline V gene data show CDR1 as WSHSY and CDR2 as SAAADI. The CDR3, as DNA: TGCGCCAGCACCACAACAGGGACGGCCGGAAACACCATATATTTT. The encoded protein is CASTTTGTAGNTIYF.

The gene calls are TRBV6-5 and TRBJ2-5, with D maybe TRBD1 (5 bases). The germline CDR1 and CDR2 sequences are MNHEY and SVGAGI. This CDR3 spans 13 amino acids. Trimming left V 2 bases short and J 3 bases short, with 7 bases between. CDR3 sequence: CASSYDSKETQYF. The CDR3 DNA reads TGTGCCAGCAGTTACGACAGTAAAGAGACCCAGTACTTC.

The chain is built from TRBV9 and TRBJ2-1; TRBD2 matches 14 bases. The CDR3 is 15 amino acids. V lost 0 bases to trimming and J lost 8 bases; unmatched junction nucleotides: 1. Germline CDR1 reads SGDLS; CDR2 reads YYNGEE. CDR3 in DNA: TGTGCCAGCAGCGTAGGACTAGCGGGAGGGTATGAGCAGTTCTTC. This translates into CASSVGLAGGYEQFF. Based on the CDR3 plus reference TRBV9 and TRBJ2-1, the full variable domain is DSGVTQTPKHLITATGQRVTLRCSPRSGDLSVYWYQQSLDQGLQFLIQYYNGEERAKGNILERFSAQQFPDLHSELNLSSLELGDSALYFCASSVGLAGGYEQFFGPGTRLTVL.

The chain couples TRBV5-1 to TRBJ2-1, with 8 bases identical to TRBD1. The CDR3 contains 15 residues. The J segment lost 6 bases and the V segment lost 7 bases, leaving 12 bases of the junction unmatched. Germline lookup yields CDR1 SGHRS and CDR2 YFSETQ. The CDR3 region has the DNA TGCGCCAGCTCCCTGGGGCAGGGGGCTCGCAATGAGCAGTTCTTC. Encoded protein: CASSLGQGARNEQFF.